Detailed here is one T cell receptor beta chain. Its target is not known. This sample stems from a study of cytomegalovirus exposure and HLA in healthy donors. Study as a whole: Tens of millions of unique TCRs from HLA-typed donors were held in an early release of data. Study observations and caveats: The dataset shows that most TCR sequences were rare, while some public TCRs occurred in many donors. Researchers counted roughly 150 TCR beta chains as cytomegalovirus-associated. In vitro checks showed that a few CMV-associated chains really do target CMV antigens.

V was shortened by 2 bases and J by 5 bases, with 16 bases between the two germline ends. This CDR3 has 14 amino acids. Looked up from germline, CDR1 is GTSNPN and CDR2 is SVGIG (reference sequence). 60 Vbeta and 13 Jbeta primers were used in PCR. Measured with immunoSEQ multiplex PCR; TCRdb has only the in-frame clones, and not every one. The repertoire has about 83,000 clones, about 69% of them found once; the top ten carry roughly 4.2%. The sample comprised PBMCs. This chain joins TRBV30 and TRBJ2-7; a possible D gene is TRBD1 (6 bases). This TCR came from a man aged 60 to 75 in good health and CMV-seronegative. The CDR3 DNA is TGTGCCTGGAGTTCCTGGCCCGAGGGGGACGAGCAGTACTTC. Encoded protein: CAWSSWPEGDEQYF.